The 15 T cell receptor beta chains below were found in one sample sequenced in a study of shared clonotypes between healthy human individuals. Profiled with immunoSEQ multiplex PCR; TCRdb holds only in-frame clones, not every one. The sample includes about 600,000 clones, less than 98% of them seen just once. Input material: naive CD4+ T cells sorted from blood. The subset: CD45RA+ positively selected. These receptors all stem from a woman aged 25 to 39 in good health.

The chain recombines TRBV29-1 with TRBJ2-2, with a tentative D call TRBD1 (7 bases). V lost 3 bases, J lost 6 bases, and 14 bases lay in between. CDR3 length: 14 residues. Per germline, CDR1 SQVTM and CDR2 ANQGSEA. CDR3 in DNA: TGCAGCGTTGAGCGACAGGGACTGTCCGGGGAGCTGTTTTTT. It specifies CSVERQGLSGELFF.

The chain links TRBV29-1 to TRBJ2-1, with TRBD2 identical over 10 bases. Per germline, CDR1 SQVTM and CDR2 ANQGSEA. This CDR3 is built from 12 residues. J gave up 5 bases and V 7 bases, and 2 bases lay outside the gene matches. For the CDR3, the DNA is TGCAGCGGTGGACTAGCGGACAATGAGCAGTTCTTC. Encoded protein: CSGGLADNEQFF.

The chain uses TRBV18 and TRBJ2-2, with 14 bases matching TRBD2. This CDR3 contains 15 residues. Germline V lookup: CDR1 KGHSH, CDR2 LQKENI. V lost 5 bases and J lost 7; bases outside the gene matches: 3. CDR3 nucleotides: TGTGCCAGCTCAAAGGGACTAGCGGGAGACGGGGAGCTGTTTTTT. Amino acid sequence: CASSKGLAGDGELFF. Full variable domain (outside the CDR3, taken from reference TRBV18 and TRBJ2-2): NAGVMQNPRHLVRRRGQEARLRCSPMKGHSHVYWYRQLPEEGLKFMVYLQKENIIDESGMPKERFSAEFPKEGPSILRIQQVVRGDSAAYFCASSKGLAGDGELFFGEGSRLTVL.

This clone was seen only once. J is TRBJ1-2 and V is TRBV7-2, with TRBD1 identical over 10 bases. CDR1 is SGHTA, CDR2 FQGNSA, per germline. The CDR3 runs 16 residues. V dropped 5 bases and J dropped 2; count of bases not matched to a gene: 8. As DNA, the CDR3 is TGTGCCAGCAGCCCTAGGCCGGGACAGGGGAACTATGGCTACACCTTC. Translating it yields CASSPRPGQGNYGYTF.

The chain combines TRBV5-1 with TRBJ2-5; 12 bases align to TRBD1. V was clipped by 1 base and J by 1 base; unmatched bases: 5. There are 17 residues in the CDR3. CDR1 is SGHRS and CDR2 is YFSETQ in the germline V gene. CDR3: CASSLPGTGGSQETQYF. CDR3 sequence (DNA): TGCGCCAGCAGCTTGCCCGGGACAGGGGGCTCCCAAGAGACCCAGTACTTC. Full variable domain (outside the CDR3, taken from reference TRBV5-1 and TRBJ2-5): KAGVTQTPRYLIKTRGQQVTLSCSPISGHRSVSWYQQTPGQGLQFLFEYFSETQRNKGNFPGRFSGRQFSNSRSEMNVSTLELGDSALYLCASSLPGTGGSQETQYFGPGTRLLVL.

The chain is built from TRBV7-2 and TRBJ1-6; D is undetermined. CDR1 and CDR2 from the germline V gene are SGHTA and FQGNSA. This CDR3 spans 15 amino acids. V dropped 1 base and J dropped 5 bases, with 9 bases sitting between them. CDR3 sequence reads: CASSLERADNSPLHF. CDR3 sequence (DNA): TGTGCCAGCAGCTTAGAGCGGGCAGATAATTCACCCCTCCACTTT.

This chain joins TRBV27 and TRBJ2-7, with D possibly matching TRBD2 (6 bases). Trimming took 5 bases from V and 5 from J, leaving 13 bases between them. The CDR3 spans 13 residues. CDR1 and CDR2 from the germline V gene are MNHEY and SMNVEV (reference sequence). CDR3 coding DNA: TGTGCCAGCAGTCCCGGGAGTCGGAACGAGCAGTACTTC. Translating it yields CASSPGSRNEQYF.

The rearrangement uses TRBV5-8 and TRBJ1-5, with D possibly being TRBD1 (5 bases). V was pared by 4 bases and J by 6 bases, with 11 bases between. In germline, CDR1 is SGHTS, CDR2 YDEGEE. The CDR3 has 13 amino acids. The CDR3 DNA follows: TGTGCCAGCAGCCACCGACAGTCTCAGCCCCAGCATTTT. It encodes CASSHRQSQPQHF.

The chain is built from TRBV30 and TRBJ2-1; a possible D gene is TRBD2 (5 bases). The V gene's germline CDR1 is GTSNPN and CDR2 SVGIG (reference sequence). This CDR3 region has 12 residues. Trimming shortened V by 7 bases and J by 6 bases, and 13 bases separated the two germline ends. Here the CDR3 reads CASREIGNEQFF. As DNA, the CDR3 is TGTGCCTCCCGGGAAATAGGCAATGAGCAGTTCTTC. Using reference TRBV30 and TRBJ2-1 for the parts outside the CDR3, the full variable domain is SQTIHQWPATLVQPVGSPLSLECTVEGTSNPNLYWYRQAAGRGLQLLFYSVGIGQISSEVPQNLSASRPQDRQFILSSKKLLLSDSGFYLCASREIGNEQFFGPGTRLTVL.

V and J are TRBV5-1 and TRBJ2-1, with TRBD2 matching over 9 bases. Trimming removed 2 bases from V and 5 bases from J; junction bases left unmatched: 2. Germline V gives CDR1 SGHRS, CDR2 YFSETQ. This CDR3 contains 14 residues. CDR3 amino acids: CASSFSSGNNEQFF. In nucleotides, the CDR3 is TGCGCCAGCAGCTTTTCTAGCGGGAACAATGAGCAGTTCTTC.

The V and J genes are TRBV6-5 and TRBJ2-1; 9 bases align to TRBD2. The germline CDR1 and CDR2 sequences are MNHEY and SVGAGI. V dropped 0 bases and J dropped 6; count of bases not matched to a gene: 6. This CDR3 is built from 16 residues. CDR3: CASSYSGTSTINEQFF. The CDR3 DNA is TGTGCCAGCAGTTACTCCGGGACTAGCACTATCAATGAGCAGTTCTTC.

As for this clone: One junction end does not reproduce the germline sequence, and a read error may be involved. The chain recombines TRBV6-1 with TRBJ2-7; 8 bases line up with TRBD1. Germline CDR1 and CDR2: MNHNS and SASEGT. The CDR3 loop spans 15 amino acids. This CDR3 is CASSEWDRPSYEQYF. As DNA, the CDR3 is TGTGCCAGTAGTGAGTGGGACAGGCCGTCCTACGAGCAGTACTTC.

J is TRBJ2-2 and V is TRBV5-8; D unclear. The CDR3 is 15 amino acids. V was clipped by 1 base and J by 4 bases, with 11 bases between them. Germline V gene lookup returns CDR1 SGHTS and CDR2 YDEGEE. The CDR3 protein is CASSLSGPFTGELFF. The CDR3 nucleotides are TGTGCCAGCAGCTTGTCCGGACCCTTCACCGGGGAGCTGTTTTTT.

The genes are TRBV5-1 and TRBJ2-3; perhaps TRBD2 as D (5 bases). The CDR3 spans 14 residues. V lost 7 bases and J lost 1, with 13 bases in between. CDR1 is SGHRS and CDR2 is YFSETQ in the germline V gene. CDR3 sequence reads: CASLGAEGTDTQYF. The DNA for the CDR3 is TGCGCCAGCTTAGGTGCGGAGGGCACAGATACGCAGTATTTT.

The rearrangement joins TRBV5-1 to TRBJ2-2; 11 bases line up with TRBD1. CDR3 length: 18 residues. The germline gives CDR1 SGHRS, CDR2 YFSETQ. V shed 6 bases, J shed 0 bases, and the junction held 10 bases outside the gene matches. In DNA, the CDR3 is TGCGCCAGCACCCCGGGGTGGACAGGGGGCACGAACACCGGGGAGCTGTTTTTT. It encodes CASTPGWTGGTNTGELFF.